Below are 2 T cell receptor beta chains sequenced from a single sample in a study of shared clonotypes between healthy human individuals. It was CD45RO-negative cells, positively selected for CCR7, that made up naive CD8 cells, with terminally differentiated effector memory CD45RA+ cells excluded. The protocol was immunoSEQ multiplex PCR, while the TCRdb copy is restricted to in-frame clones and leaves out a portion. The table lists about 590,000 clones, around 95% of them singletons. The sample was naive CD8+ T cells sorted from blood. These receptors originate from a woman in her thirties in good health.

The genes are TRBV9 and TRBJ2-7, with D perhaps matching TRBD1 (6 bases). Germline assignment: CDR1 SGDLS and CDR2 YYNGEE. Trimming took 4 bases from V and 3 from J, leaving 14 bases between them. CDR3 length: 14 amino acids. In DNA form, the CDR3 reads TGTGCCAGCAGCTACCGGGACACTGACTACGAGCAGTACTTC. It is translated as CASSYRDTDYEQYF. The full variable domain, rest sourced from reference TRBV9 and TRBJ2-7, is DSGVTQTPKHLITATGQRVTLRCSPRSGDLSVYWYQQSLDQGLQFLIQYYNGEERAKGNILERFSAQQFPDLHSELNLSSLELGDSALYFCASSYRDTDYEQYFGPGTRLTVT.

The V gene is TRBV29-1, the J gene TRBJ2-1; D call uncertain. Germline V gene sequence: CDR1 SQVTM, CDR2 ANQGSEA. The V end was cut by 6 bases, the J end by 0 bases, with 15 bases between. CDR3 length equals 15 residues. CDR3 DNA: TGCAGCGTGACTCCGAGCGACGGCTCCTACAATGAGCAGTTCTTC. The encoded protein is CSVTPSDGSYNEQFF.